Below are 14 T cell receptor beta chains sequenced from a single sample in a study of shared clonotypes between healthy human individuals. Assay used: immunoSEQ multiplex PCR; TCRdb lists only in-frame clones, some missing. Of about 480,000 clones in the sample, around 79% were seen once. Input material: PBMCs. The receptors were gathered from a woman aged 35 to 49 in good health. Some clones in this sample may be carry-over from other donors' samples.

This clone appeared a single time. The rearrangement joins TRBV30 to TRBJ2-3; D is unclear. Germline values: CDR1 GTSNPN, CDR2 SVGIG (reference sequence). This CDR3 spans 15 amino acids. The germline V and J ends were trimmed by 2 bases and 0 bases, with 12 bases remaining between them. CDR3 bases: TGTGCCTGGAGTCGGGCAGGAGCTAGCACAGATACGCAGTATTTT. Translated: CAWSRAGASTDTQYF.

The rearrangement uses TRBV5-4 and TRBJ2-3; TRBD1 might be the D (5 bases). V lost 10 bases and J lost 4, with 19 bases in between. This CDR3 is built from 14 residues. CDR1 and CDR2 (germline): SGHNT, YYREEE (reference sequence). The CDR3, as DNA: TGTGCCCTCAACAGCCCAGGGCCCCCAGATACGCAGTATTTT. This encodes CALNSPGPPDTQYF.

The chain is built from TRBV10-3 and TRBJ1-6, with no clear D. The CDR3 runs 15 residues. With 2 bases removed from V and 8 bases from J, the gap between germline ends came to 13 bases. Germline V gene lookup returns CDR1 ENHRY and CDR2 SYGVKD. Written as DNA, the CDR3 is TGTGCCATCAGTGAGACCCCGGCGTCCGATTCACCCCTCCACTTT. Its translation: CAISETPASDSPLHF.

V gene TRBV28 combines with J gene TRBJ2-1; 8 bases align to TRBD2. The V segment lost 4 bases and the J segment 5 bases; nucleotides outside the gene matches: 7. Germline CDR1 reads MDHEN; CDR2 reads SYDVKM. The CDR3 extends over 15 amino acids. CDR3 loop: CASSSRTSFNNEQFF. In DNA, the CDR3 is TGTGCCAGCAGTTCCCGGACTAGCTTTAACAATGAGCAGTTCTTC.

This clone was seen repeatedly, ten times or more. The same CDR3 also results from other DNA sequences found in this sample. V gene TRBV6-1 combines with J gene TRBJ2-7, with 11 bases matching TRBD2. This CDR3 spans 15 amino acids. Germline V gene lookup returns CDR1 MNHNS and CDR2 SASEGT. Unmatched junction bases numbered 0, after V lost 1 base and J lost 1 base. Written as DNA, the CDR3 is TGTGCCAGCAGTGAAGGACTAGCGGGATCCTACGAGCAGTACTTC. Protein: CASSEGLAGSYEQYF.

V gene TRBV18 combines with J gene TRBJ2-7; no clear D. This CDR3 contains 16 residues. V lost 2 bases and J 0 bases, leaving 14 bases between the germline ends. Germline V lookup: CDR1 KGHSH, CDR2 LQKENI. For the CDR3, the DNA is TGTGCCAGCTCACCAACCAGTTCATTTAACTCCTACGAGCAGTACTTC. It is translated as CASSPTSSFNSYEQYF.

This rearrangement joins TRBV28 to TRBJ2-5; weak D call: TRBD2 (5 bases). Germline CDR1 and CDR2: MDHEN and SYDVKM. Trimming left V 3 bases short and J 5 bases short, with 16 bases between. This CDR3 region has 15 residues. CDR3 residues: CASSFSAGQWETQYF. For the CDR3, the DNA is TGTGCCAGCAGTTTCTCCGCGGGTCAATGGGAGACCCAGTACTTC.

V and J are TRBV2 and TRBJ2-5; 9 bases align to TRBD2. V was clipped by 4 bases and J by 4 bases; unmatched bases: 4. CDR1 is SNHLY and CDR2 is FYNNEI in the germline V gene. The CDR3 has 14 amino acids. The chain's CDR3 is CASSATLAGETQYF. CDR3 bases: TGTGCCAGCAGTGCCACACTAGCGGGAGAGACCCAGTACTTC.

This chain uses TRBV5-4 with TRBJ2-1, with 9 bases aligning to TRBD2. The J segment lost 4 bases and the V segment lost 2 bases, leaving 4 bases of the junction unmatched. This CDR3 region has 15 residues. Germline V gene sequence: CDR1 SGHNT, CDR2 YYREEE (reference sequence). The CDR3 DNA is TGTGCCAGCAGCTTTAAGCGGGAGGTATACAATGAGCAGTTCTTC. Its protein is CASSFKREVYNEQFF. The full variable domain, completed using reference TRBV5-4 and TRBJ2-1, is ETGVTQSPTHLIKTRGQQVTLRCSSQSGHNTVSWYQQALGQGPQFIFQYYREEENGRGNFPPRFSGLQFPNYSSELNVNALELDDSALYLCASSFKREVYNEQFFGPGTRLTVL.

A few counts support this clone. This sequence joins TRBV6-5 and TRBJ1-5; D gene uncertain. With 5 bases removed from V and 6 bases from J, the gap between germline ends came to 11 bases. The V gene's germline CDR1 is MNHEY and CDR2 SVGAGI. This CDR3 is built from 13 residues. CDR3 sequence reads: CASSTHLGQPQHF. The CDR3 DNA reads TGTGCCAGCAGTACCCACTTGGGTCAGCCCCAGCATTTT.

This chain uses TRBV25-1 with TRBJ1-2; D not resolved. The CDR3 has 11 residues. Germline V CDR1 and CDR2: MGHDK, SYGVNS. The ends were cut back, 11 bases at V and 3 bases at J, with 10 bases in the middle. CDR3 DNA sequence: TGTGCCGGTCGACGGTACTATGGCTACACCTTC. This encodes CAGRRYYGYTF.

With respect to this clone: The same CDR3 arises from other DNA sequences in this sample as well. CDR3 in amino acids: CASSSRGGGGYEQYF. CDR3 nucleotide sequence: TGTGCCAGCAGTTCCAGGGGTGGCGGAGGCTACGAGCAGTACTTC. V and J are TRBV27 and TRBJ2-7; weak D call: TRBD1 (6 bases). The CDR3 runs 15 residues. Deletions cut 4 bases from V and 3 bases from J, with 16 bases between. Germline assignment: CDR1 MNHEY and CDR2 SMNVEV (reference sequence).

Of note for this clone: The same CDR3 can be traced to other DNA sequences in this sample. The chain links TRBV18 to TRBJ1-2; D uncertain. The V end lost 3 bases, the J end lost 2 bases, and 7 bases lay between the germline ends. Germline V CDR1 and CDR2: KGHSH, LQKENI. The CDR3 length is 13 residues. The CDR3 DNA reads as TGTGCCAGCTCACCGGGAGGGAACTATGGCTACACCTTC. As protein: CASSPGGNYGYTF.

The chain combines TRBV15 with TRBJ1-1; D remains unclear. The germline V gene encodes CDR1 LNHNV and CDR2 YYDKDF (reference sequence). Trimming shortened V by 1 base and J by 6 bases, and 18 bases separated the two germline ends. CDR3 size: 16 residues. Written as DNA, the CDR3 is TGTGCCACCAGCAGAGGGTCGGCCTCCGGTTTGGCTGAAGCTTTCTTT. Amino acid sequence: CATSRGSASGLAEAFF.